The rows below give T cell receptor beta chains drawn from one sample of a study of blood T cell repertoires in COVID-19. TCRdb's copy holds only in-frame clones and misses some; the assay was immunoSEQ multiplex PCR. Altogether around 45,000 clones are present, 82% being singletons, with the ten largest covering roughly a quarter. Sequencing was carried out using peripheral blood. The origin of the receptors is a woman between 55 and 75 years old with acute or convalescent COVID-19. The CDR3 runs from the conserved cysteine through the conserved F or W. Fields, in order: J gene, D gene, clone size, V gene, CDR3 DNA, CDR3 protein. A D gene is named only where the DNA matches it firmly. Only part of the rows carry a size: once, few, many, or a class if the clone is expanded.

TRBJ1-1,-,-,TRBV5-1,TGCGCCAGCCGGAGGATGAACACTGAAGCTTTCTTT,CASRRMNTEAFF
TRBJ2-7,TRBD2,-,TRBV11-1,TGTGCCAGCAGCTTAATGGGCGGGGGGCCCTCCTACGAGCAGTACTTC,CASSLMGGGPSYEQYF
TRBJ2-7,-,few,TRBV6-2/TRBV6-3,TGTGCCAGCAGTGGATTCCTTGACAGTACCTACGAGCAGTACTTC,CASSGFLDSTYEQYF
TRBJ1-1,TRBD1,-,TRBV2,TGTGCCAGGGACAGGGTCGGCACTGAAGCTTTCTTT,CARDRVGTEAFF
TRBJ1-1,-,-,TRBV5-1,TGCGCCAGCAGTAAAGAAGGGGGTCGGACTGAAGCTTTCTTT,CASSKEGGRTEAFF
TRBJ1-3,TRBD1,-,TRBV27,TGTGCCAGCAGTCCCTACAGGGGGCTAATGGGAAACACCATATATTTT,CASSPYRGLMGNTIYF
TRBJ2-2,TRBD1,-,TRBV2,TGTGCCAGCAGTGAGACAGGGCAGAACACCGGGGAGCTGTTTTTT,CASSETGQNTGELFF
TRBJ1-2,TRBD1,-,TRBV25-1,TGTGCCAGCAGCGTTCCGGGACAGCCAAGGGGCTACACCTTC,CASSVPGQPRGYTF
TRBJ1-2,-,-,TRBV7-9,TGTGCCAGCAGCTCCCCGGGGGAGGGCTACACCTTC,CASSSPGEGYTF
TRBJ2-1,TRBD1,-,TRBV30,TGTGCCTGGAGTGGTGACAGGGCCAATGAGCAGTTCTTC,CAWSGDRANEQFF